This is a list of T cell receptor beta chains from one sample in a study of STAT3 mutations in large granular lymphocyte leukemia. This table comes from immunoSEQ multiplex PCR, and its TCRdb copy is limited to in-frame clones, with some not included. This sample yields 20,000 or so clones, of which 80% to 95% are seen a single time; less than 45% belongs to the top ten. Sequencing was done on a sample of peripheral blood mononuclear cells. All receptors derive from a man aged 55-75 years with T-cell large granular lymphocyte leukemia. Some clones in this sample may be carry-over from other donors' samples. The CDR3 runs from the conserved cysteine through the conserved F or W. D genes are given only for firm matches. Where a row states a size, it is once, few, many or the class of an expanded clone; other rows omit it.

cdr3_aa cdr3_nt v_call clone_size cdr3_length j_call d_call
CASSLGTSGPSYEQYF TGCGCCAGCAGCCTGGGGACTAGCGGACCCTCCTACGAGCAGTACTTC TRBV5-1 NA 16 TRBJ2-7 TRBD2
CASSLRASTSYNEQFF TGCGCCAGCAGCTTGCGAGCGAGTACCTCCTACAATGAGCAGTTCTTC TRBV5-1 NA 16 TRBJ2-1 NA
CASMRQGAGGRVATDTQYF TGTGCCTCAATGAGACAGGGGGCAGGAGGTAGGGTGGCCACAGATACGCAGTATTTT TRBV30 NA 19 TRBJ2-3 TRBD1
CAWSVRTGHTEAFF TGTGCCTGGAGTGTAAGGACAGGGCACACTGAAGCTTTCTTT TRBV30 NA 14 TRBJ1-1 TRBD1
CASSPTPTGVLPQHF TGTGCCAGCAGTCCAACCCCGACAGGGGTCTTGCCCCAGCATTTT TRBV27 NA 15 TRBJ1-5 TRBD1
CATSRDQAASTDTQYF TGTGCCACCAGCAGAGATCAGGCGGCTAGCACAGATACGCAGTATTTT TRBV15 NA 16 TRBJ2-3 NA
CAASGGPSYEQYF TGTGCCGCCTCGGGCGGGCCATCCTACGAGCAGTACTTC TRBV6-5 once 13 TRBJ2-7 NA
CASSRTPMETQYF TGTGCCAGCAGTCGAACCCCCATGGAGACCCAGTACTTC TRBV27 NA 13 TRBJ2-5 NA
CASSLGTNKETQYF TGTGCCAGCAGCCTCGGGACTAACAAAGAGACCCAGTACTTC TRBV7-3 NA 14 TRBJ2-5 TRBD2
CASNGATGAEAFF TGTGCCAGCAACGGCGCGACAGGGGCTGAAGCTTTCTTT TRBV7-9 few 13 TRBJ1-1 TRBD1
CASSLGGMGIRETQYF TGCGCCAGCAGCTTGGGAGGAATGGGAATCCGAGAGACCCAGTACTTC TRBV5-1 NA 16 TRBJ2-5 NA
CASSDRGTSDDEQYF TGCGCCAGCAGTGACCGCGGGACTAGCGACGACGAGCAGTACTTC TRBV10-1 NA 15 TRBJ2-7 TRBD2
CASSLWRGEQYF TGTGCCAGCAGTTTATGGAGGGGCGAGCAGTACTTC TRBV27 NA 12 TRBJ2-7 NA
CASSATAGGELFF TGTGCCAGTAGTGCGACTGCGGGCGGGGAGCTGTTTTTT TRBV19 NA 13 TRBJ2-2 NA
CASRNSPGTSGNNEQFF TGTGCCAGCAGAAACTCCCCAGGGACTAGCGGGAACAATGAGCAGTTCTTC TRBV14 NA 17 TRBJ2-1 TRBD2